This T cell receptor beta chain was sequenced during a study of metastatic and nonmetastatic thyroid tumors. Overall study context: A comparison of repertoires was made across blood and tumor or nodule tissue from malignant and benign thyroid patients.

Until they underwent thyroid surgery, no patient had received any treatment. In the original processing: Differences in CDR3 between clinicopathological groups were drawn on to build a classifier intended to discriminate distant-metastatic papillary thyroid cancer patients. TCRdb reanalyzed the PCR reads via MiXCR. TCRdb, rather than the study authors, made the V and J calls. The sample yields more than 20,000 clones, roughly 20% seen once. Per germline, CDR1 SGDLS and CDR2 YYNGEE. The CDR3 totals 15 residues. J gave up 5 bases and V 1 base, and 6 bases lay outside the gene matches. The chain employs TRBV9 and TRBJ2-7; 10 bases line up with TRBD1. The TCR sequence derives from a female donor with papillary thyroid cancer or a benign thyroid nodule (not recorded which). Some clones in this sample may be carry-over from other donors' samples. The source material was blood. CDR3 residues: CASSVSTGGNNEQYF. Written as DNA, the CDR3 is TGTGCCAGCAGCGTATCGACAGGGGGCAACAACGAGCAGTACTTC.